This TCR beta chain was retrieved from a study of cytotoxic CD8 clonotypes in ibrutinib-treated CLL. Depth targeted 1 in 200,000 to 1 in 1 million T cells, averaging 10x coverage per clonotype. Sequencing was performed with immunoSEQ multiplex PCR; in TCRdb, only in-frame clones are kept and a portion is missing. The data show roughly 70,000 clones, with around 81% seen just once and around 7.6% held by the top ten. The CDR3 extends over 15 amino acids. Looked up from germline, CDR1 is LGHNA and CDR2 is YNFKEQ. Trimming stripped 0 bases from V and 2 bases from J, with 10 bases between. The chain recombines TRBV4-2 with TRBJ1-2; a possible D gene is TRBD1 (6 bases). This clonotype was obtained from a human donor with chronic lymphocytic leukemia. The sample here was PBMCs, taken at disease progression, from a patient treated with ibrutinib. The CDR3 is CASSQERGANYGYTF. The CDR3 nucleotides are TGTGCCAGCAGCCAAGAACGGGGGGCGAACTATGGCTACACCTTC.